The clone carrying this T cell receptor beta chain was counted a few times. Its antigen is undetermined. The data stem from a study of Graves' ophthalmopathy and Graves' hyperthyroidism. Study outcomes and limitations: Appearing in blood as well were most expanded thyroid clonotypes above 0.001 frequency. The model's ophthalmopathy progression predictions had about 69% sensitivity and less than 75% specificity.

The CDR3 is made up of 14 amino acids. Trimming left V 0 bases short and J 1 base short, with 3 bases between. Germline CDR1 reads SEHNR; CDR2 reads FQNEAQ (reference sequence). RNA transcripts yielded amplified TCR beta CDR3 regions. A first-round RT-PCR used HTBI primers, followed by a second-round multiplex PCR. TCRdb passed the multiplex PCR reads through MiXCR, listing each CDR3 protein once. The sample contains 200,000 to 300,000 distinct CDR3 sequences, approximately 42% of which appear only once. Input material: peripheral blood. The chain uses TRBV7-9 and TRBJ2-2; D unresolved. The receptor was isolated from an adult man with Graves' ophthalmopathy. CDR3 sequence reads: CASSLARNTGELFF. CDR3 coding DNA: TGTGCCAGCAGCTTAGCGAGGAACACCGGGGAGCTGTTTTTT.